Listed below are T cell receptor beta chains from one sample, sequenced in a study of response to subunit inactivated influenza vaccine. TCRdb reprocessed the RT-PCR reads with MiXCR, giving one entry per CDR3 protein. This sample carries about 650,000 distinct CDR3 sequences, about 15% of them seen once, and the ten largest clones take approximately 7.6%. The material was PBMCs from blood, obtained less than 15 days before vaccination. These receptor sequences come from a man between 50 and 59 years old who received an inactivated influenza vaccine. CDR3s include the opening cysteine and the closing phenylalanine or tryptophan. The order of the fields is J gene, D gene, V gene, clone size, CDR3 DNA, CDR3 protein. D genes are given only for firm matches. The listing skips clone size in some rows; elsewhere it reads once, few, many or a size class.

TRBJ1-1 TRBD1 TRBV29-1 - TGCAGCGCCAAAACAACAGGGGGAGCTTTCTTT CSAKTTGGAFF
TRBJ1-1 - TRBV5-1 many TGCGCCAGCAGCCCCGGAGACGCAGGGTCGGCTTTCTTT CASSPGDAGSAFF
TRBJ2-5 - TRBV5-1 few TGCGCCAGCCGACTTAGATCGGATTTCCAAGAGACCCAGTACTTC CASRLRSDFQETQYF
TRBJ2-2 - TRBV6-1 few TGTGCCAGCACCAAGACCTGGGGTGGCACCGGGGAGCTGTTTTTT CASTKTWGGTGELFF
TRBJ2-1 - TRBV5-4 many TGTGCCAGCAGCGTGGACCGACAATCCTACAATGAGCAGTTCTTC CASSVDRQSYNEQFF
TRBJ1-3 TRBD1 TRBV29-1 - TGCAGCGTTCCAGGGGGGGGGGCTGGAAACACCATATATTTT CSVPGGGAGNTIYF
TRBJ2-5 TRBD1 TRBV18 - TGTGCCAGCTCAATCCAGGGGGCTGGGCAAGAGACCCAGTACTTC CASSIQGAGQETQYF
TRBJ2-1 TRBD1 TRBV7-6 - TGTGCCAGCAGCTCGCAGACAGGGGGCAATGAGCAGTTCTTC CASSSQTGGNEQFF
TRBJ1-6 TRBD1 TRBV20-1 - TGCAGTGCTAGTTCGACAGGGAATTCACCCCTCCACTTT CSASSTGNSPLHF
TRBJ2-5 - TRBV3-1 few TGTGCCAGCAGCCAAGGGGGCCTGACAGAGACCCAGTACTTC CASSQGGLTETQYF
TRBJ1-2 TRBD1 TRBV12-3/TRBV12-4 many TGTGCCAGCAGTCGGGACAGGGGCGGCTACACCTTC CASSRDRGGYTF
TRBJ2-2 - TRBV25-1 few TGTGCCAGCAGTGAACTGACAGGGAACACCGGGGAGCTGTTTTTT CASSELTGNTGELFF
TRBJ2-5 - TRBV20-1 many TGCAGTGCTAGGCGACTGGGAGAGACCCAGTACTTC CSARRLGETQYF
TRBJ2-7 - TRBV29-1 few TGCAGCGTTGCGAGCGGGTCCTACTCCTACGAGCAGTACTTC CSVASGSYSYEQYF
TRBJ2-7 TRBD1 TRBV7-9 - TGTGCCAGCAGCTTAGCGCAAGGACAGGGGTTCTCCTACGAGCAGTACTTC CASSLAQGQGFSYEQYF
TRBJ2-7 - TRBV21-1 few TGTGCCAGCAGCAAGGTGGAGAGGGTTCACGAGCAGTACTTC CASSKVERVHEQYF
TRBJ2-7 TRBD1 TRBV10-3 few TGTGCCATCAGTGAATCGACAGGGGGGAACTACGAGCAGTACTTC CAISESTGGNYEQYF
TRBJ1-1 - TRBV5-1 few TGCGCCAGCAGCTTGGATTCGATTGAAGCTTTCTTT CASSLDSIEAFF
TRBJ2-2 - TRBV3-1 many TGTGCCAGCAGCCAAGGGGCCACGTCGGGGGAGCTGTTTTTT CASSQGATSGELFF
TRBJ2-1 TRBD2 TRBV5-1 - TGCGCCAGCAGCCTGACACCGGGACTAGCCTACAATGAGCAGTTCTTC CASSLTPGLAYNEQFF
TRBJ2-7 TRBD1 TRBV5-1 few TGCGCCAGCAGCTCCGGGACAGGGGAATACGAGCAGTACTTC CASSSGTGEYEQYF
TRBJ2-5 - TRBV2 - TGTGCCAGCAGTTGGGCAGCCCAAGAGACCCAGTACTTC CASSWAAQETQYF
TRBJ1-5 - TRBV6-1 few TGTGCCAGCAAGTGGTCAGGAGTTCATCAGCCCCAGCATTTT CASKWSGVHQPQHF
TRBJ2-3 TRBD2 TRBV10-3 - TGTGCCATCAGTGCCCGGACTAGCGGGGGGGCGGATACGCAGTATTTT CAISARTSGGADTQYF
TRBJ1-1 - TRBV20-1 - TGCAGTGCTAGAGGAGACGGAGAAGCTTTCTTT CSARGDGEAFF
TRBJ2-5 TRBD2 TRBV4-1 few TGCGCCAGCAGCCAAGAGCGAGGACTAGCTGGAGAGACCCAGTACTTC CASSQERGLAGETQYF
TRBJ2-5 - TRBV12-3/TRBV12-4 - TGTGCCAGCAGACCGCCAGGGGTTTCAGAGACCCAGTACTTC CASRPPGVSETQYF
TRBJ2-1 - TRBV12-3/TRBV12-4 - TGTGCCAGCCTTTCCGGGGGCTTAAACAATGAGCAGTTCTTC CASLSGGLNNEQFF
TRBJ2-1 - TRBV12-3/TRBV12-4 few TGTGCCAGCAGTGTACAGGGCCGGACCTACAATGAGCAGTTCTTC CASSVQGRTYNEQFF
TRBJ2-5 TRBD1 TRBV7-9 few TGTGCCAGCAGCTTAGGAGGGGGCGAGTCCCCCAATTTC CASSLGGGESPNF
TRBJ2-1 - TRBV18 few TGTGCCAGCTCTCCGAGCAGGGCGGCCCAATACAATGAGCAGTTCTTC CASSPSRAAQYNEQFF
TRBJ1-2 - TRBV27 few TGTGCCAGCAGTTTGTTTGGCCTTACGGGCTACACCTTC CASSLFGLTGYTF
TRBJ1-6 TRBD1 TRBV20-1 few TGCAGTGCCGACAGGGGCCGTGATTCACCCCTCCACTTT CSADRGRDSPLHF
TRBJ2-3 TRBD2 TRBV28 - TGTGCCAGCAGTTTCCGCCCGGCTAGCGGGAGGGCCGTTAGCACAGATACGCAGTATTTT CASSFRPASGRAVSTDTQYF
TRBJ2-1 TRBD1 TRBV12-3/TRBV12-4 few TGTGCCAGCAGTTCCGGACAGGGGGCGTCCGAGCAGTTCTTC CASSSGQGASEQFF
TRBJ2-2 TRBD2 TRBV3-1 many TGTGCCAGCAGCCAAGATCGGGACTACCCGAACACCGGGGAGCTGTTTTTT CASSQDRDYPNTGELFF
TRBJ2-1 - TRBV12-3/TRBV12-4 few TGTGCCAGCAGTTTACGCGAATTGGGTGAGCAGTTCTTC CASSLRELGEQFF
TRBJ1-2 - TRBV24-1 few TGTGCCACCAGTGATTTGAAGGGACGGGGCTACACCTTC CATSDLKGRGYTF
TRBJ2-6 - TRBV6-1 few TGTGCCAGCAGTAAGGACGGCTCTGGGGCCAACGTCCTGACTTTC CASSKDGSGANVLTF
TRBJ2-3 TRBD2 TRBV28 few TGTGCCAGCAGCTATAGCGGGAGCACAGATACGCAGTATTTT CASSYSGSTDTQYF
TRBJ2-5 - TRBV7-9 few TGTGCCAGCTTCAGGGGCCAAGAGACCCAGTACTTC CASFRGQETQYF
TRBJ2-1 TRBD1 TRBV24-1 few TGTGCCACCAGTGATAGGGACAGGGGCAATGAGCAGTTCTTC CATSDRDRGNEQFF
TRBJ1-2 - TRBV12-3/TRBV12-4 few TGTGCCAGCACCCGCCGGAGGATCTATGGCTACACCTTC CASTRRRIYGYTF
TRBJ2-5 - TRBV20-1 - TGCAGTGCTAGAGCAGGGCCGGGGTACCAAGAGACCCAGTACTTC CSARAGPGYQETQYF